These 21 T cell receptor beta chains came from one sample sequenced in a study of T cell repertoires in cytomegalovirus infection. MiXCR, run by TCRdb on the reads, gives a single entry per CDR3 protein. The sample carries about 400,000 distinct CDR3 sequences, over 15% recorded once. Material: PBMCs. The receptors here all came from a human donor in good health (CMV status not recorded). Some clones in this sample may be carry-over from other donors' samples.

The rearrangement uses TRBV5-6 and TRBJ2-7; D call uncertain. Per germline, CDR1 SGHDT and CDR2 YYEEEE. The CDR3 is 11 amino acids. V gave up 1 base and J gave up 5 bases, with 4 bases separating them. The DNA of the CDR3 is TGTGCCAGCAGCTTGTACGACGAGCAGTACTTC. This sequence encodes CASSLYDEQYF.

The chain employs TRBV19 and TRBJ1-4, with D possibly matching TRBD1 (6 bases). Germline lookup yields CDR1 LNHDA and CDR2 SQIVND (reference sequence). This CDR3 contains 16 residues. V lost 10 bases and J lost 0, with 18 bases in between. Here the CDR3 reads CATQGYGYTTNEKLFF. Here the CDR3 DNA reads TGTGCCACACAGGGCTACGGATACACAACTAATGAAAAACTGTTTTTT.

This clonotype was picked up many times. The genes are TRBV29-1 and TRBJ1-1, with TRBD1 as a possible D gene (6 bases). Trimming took off 5 bases at V and 2 bases at J, with 15 bases between the two ends. Per germline, CDR1 SQVTM and CDR2 ANQGSEA. The CDR3 consists of 14 residues. The CDR3 loop is CSVMGGHQNTEAFF. The CDR3, as DNA: TGCAGCGTTATGGGGGGACACCAAAACACTGAAGCTTTCTTT.

The V call is TRBV28, the J call TRBJ1-4, with unresolved D. Trimming left V 8 bases short and J 5 bases short, with 12 bases between. This CDR3 region has 13 residues. Germline CDR1 MDHEN, CDR2 SYDVKM. Here the CDR3 reads CASVGRENEKLFF. Here the CDR3 DNA reads TGTGCCAGCGTTGGGAGGGAAAATGAAAAACTGTTTTTT.

The J gene is TRBJ1-1, the V gene TRBV11-2; D uncertain. This CDR3 contains 12 residues. V was clipped by 5 bases and J by 7 bases, with 11 bases between them. Looked up from germline, CDR1 is SGHAT and CDR2 is FQNNGV. The CDR3 DNA follows: TGTGCCAGCAGCACCGACGTTCTTGAAGCTTTCTTT. As protein: CASSTDVLEAFF.

About this clonotype: A read error may produce the germline difference seen at one junction end. V usage is TRBV12-5 and J usage is TRBJ1-5; no clear D gene. This CDR3 is built from 16 residues. CDR1 is LGHNT, CDR2 FRNRAP, per germline. The CDR3 region is CASGLATRQSKQPQHF. CDR3 nucleotides: TGTGCTAGTGGTTTGGCAACTCGACAAAGCAAACAGCCCCAGCATTTT.

This sequence joins TRBV14 and TRBJ2-7, with TRBD1 matching 8 bases. J lost 3 bases, V lost 2 bases, and 12 bases had no gene match. From germline, CDR1 is SGHDN and CDR2 FVKESK. This CDR3 spans 17 amino acids. The CDR3 protein is CASSQPRDRRRDYEQYF. CDR3 nucleotide sequence: TGTGCCAGCAGCCAACCGAGGGACAGGCGGAGGGACTACGAGCAGTACTTC.

This clonotype was seen more than once but under ten times. The chain employs TRBV6-2 or TRBV6-3 and TRBJ2-7; 7 bases map to TRBD1. Trimming removed 1 base from V and 4 bases from J; junction bases left unmatched: 4. The germline V gene encodes CDR1 MNHEY and CDR2 SVGEGT. The CDR3 consists of 14 residues. The CDR3 DNA sequence: TGTGCCAGCAGTTACTTCGACAGGGCGTACGAGCAGTACTTC. This gives the protein CASSYFDRAYEQYF.

This clonotype came up once. This sequence joins TRBV12-3 or TRBV12-4 and TRBJ1-4; 8 positions agree with TRBD1. This CDR3 spans 14 amino acids. V dropped 6 bases and J dropped 4; count of bases not matched to a gene: 4. In DNA, the CDR3 is TGTGCCAGCAGCTGGACAGGGAATAATGAAAAACTGTTTTTT. It yields the protein CASSWTGNNEKLFF.

This clonotype has a count of ten or more. V usage is TRBV7-9 and J usage is TRBJ1-1; TRBD1 might be the D (6 bases). Trimming took 6 bases from V and 6 from J, leaving 17 bases between them. There are 14 residues in the CDR3. Germline CDR1 reads SEHNR; CDR2 reads FQNEAQ (reference sequence). CDR3 sequence reads: CASRVKGGVPEAFF. In DNA, the CDR3 is TGTGCCAGCAGAGTAAAGGGGGGAGTCCCTGAAGCTTTCTTT.

The CDR3 coding sequence is TGTGCCAGCAGCCTAGGTCGGGCTAGCGGCTACACCGGGGAGCTGTTTTTT. Encoded protein: CASSLGRASGYTGELFF. This rearrangement joins TRBV5-6 to TRBJ2-2; 7 nucleotides match TRBD2. This CDR3 has 17 residues. V lost 4 bases to trimming and J lost 3 bases; unmatched junction nucleotides: 12. Germline V gene sequence: CDR1 SGHDT, CDR2 YYEEEE.

This clonotype was counted ten times or more. CDR3 protein: CASSLFGGGGGEQFF. The CDR3 coding sequence is TGTGCCAGCAGTTTATTTGGCGGGGGGGGGGGTGAGCAGTTCTTC. The rearrangement joins TRBV28 to TRBJ2-1; 9 positions agree with TRBD2. Germline assignment: CDR1 MDHEN and CDR2 SYDVKM. Trimming took 1 base from V and 9 from J; bases not matched to a gene: 7. The CDR3 length is 15 residues.

CDR3 in amino acids: CASSETGSHTDTQYF. The CDR3, as DNA: TGTGCCAGCAGTGAGACAGGGTCACACACAGATACGCAGTATTTT. The chain combines TRBV25-1 with TRBJ2-3, with TRBD1 identical over 7 bases. V gave up 3 bases and J gave up 2 bases; unmatched junction bases: 5. The CDR3 consists of 15 residues. Germline assignment: CDR1 MGHDK and CDR2 SYGVNS.

This clonotype was observed at least ten times. This chain links TRBV2 with TRBJ2-1; D ambiguous. V shed 1 base and J shed 2 bases, with 9 bases lying between them. Germline CDR1 SNHLY, CDR2 FYNNEI. CDR3 size: 15 residues. The CDR3: CASSEVGGTYNEQFF. CDR3 in DNA: TGTGCCAGCAGTGAAGTGGGTGGAACCTACAATGAGCAGTTCTTC.

This clonotype was seen a few times. The chain carries TRBV12-3 or TRBV12-4 and TRBJ2-7, with a tentative D call TRBD2 (5 bases). CDR3 length equals 15 residues. Trimming left V 7 bases short and J 3 bases short, with 19 bases between. CDR3 DNA: TGTGCCAGCACCCGGGGTGGCCGAGGGCTCTACGAGCAGTACTTC. Its protein product is CASTRGGRGLYEQYF.

This chain joins TRBV5-1 and TRBJ2-1; TRBD2 matches 7 bases. The germline V gene encodes CDR1 SGHRS and CDR2 YFSETQ. The length of the CDR3 is 15 residues. The junction had 11 bases not matched to a gene; V was cut back by 6 bases and J by 5 bases. DNA of the CDR3: TGCGCCAGCAATGAGCGGGGTCTGGCCGACAATGAGCAGTTCTTC. This encodes CASNERGLADNEQFF.

This clonotype has only a few counts. This chain links TRBV28 with TRBJ2-7, with TRBD1 identical over 8 bases. Looked up from germline, CDR1 is MDHEN and CDR2 is SYDVKM. The junction had 6 bases not matched to a gene; V was cut back by 5 bases and J by 0 bases. The CDR3 is made up of 15 amino acids. The CDR3 sequence is CASSASGGLSYEQYF. The CDR3 coding sequence is TGTGCCAGCAGTGCCTCAGGGGGCCTCTCCTACGAGCAGTACTTC.

This clonotype was found many times. The gene calls are TRBV6-1 and TRBJ2-3; 11 positions match TRBD1. Germline trimming cut 5 bases from V and 5 bases from J; bases unmatched to any gene: 6. In germline, CDR1 is MNHNS, CDR2 SASEGT. The CDR3 loop spans 15 amino acids. The CDR3 DNA is TGTGCCAGCAGTCGCCGGGACAGGGGGATAGATACGCAGTATTTT. Amino acid sequence: CASSRRDRGIDTQYF.

This clonotype was recorded many times. V is TRBV18 and J is TRBJ1-5; unclear D gene. Germline V gives CDR1 KGHSH, CDR2 LQKENI. The CDR3 length is 16 residues. V was clipped by 3 bases and J by 0 bases, with 12 bases between them. The CDR3 DNA reads as TGTGCCAGCTCACCGGTTGGACTGATTAGCAATCAGCCCCAGCATTTT. Its protein product is CASSPVGLISNQPQHF.

V and J are TRBV19 and TRBJ1-5; D uncertain. The germline V gene encodes CDR1 LNHDA and CDR2 SQIVND (reference sequence). The CDR3 totals 13 residues. V lost 7 bases, J lost 0 bases, and 7 bases lay in between. This CDR3 reads CASKDYSNQPQHF. The CDR3, as DNA: TGTGCCAGTAAGGATTATAGCAATCAGCCCCAGCATTTT.

The chain carries TRBV10-3 and TRBJ2-1; 8 positions agree with TRBD2. Germline V gives CDR1 ENHRY, CDR2 SYGVKD. The CDR3 has 14 residues. Trimming removed 4 bases from V and 9 bases from J; junction bases left unmatched: 8. CDR3 loop: CAISGSSGSSEQFF. The CDR3 nucleotides are TGTGCCATCAGTGGGTCTAGCGGGTCTAGTGAGCAGTTCTTC.